The sequence of this TCR beta chain was determined in a study of B cell selection in AIRE deficiency. CD4+CD127+ cells were sorted as the conventional CD4 T cells. The CDR3 contains 18 residues. Per germline, CDR1 SEHNR and CDR2 FQNEAQ (reference sequence). Methods used by the authors: Conventional T cell pools: approximately 1.1x10^5 distinct patient, 130,000 to 150,000 donor TCRbeta sequences. Assay used: immunoSEQ multiplex PCR; TCRdb lists only in-frame clones, some missing. Clone size and V and J calls were adopted from that table, with D and trimming inferred from the DNA. Of roughly 23,000 clones listed, 97% are singletons.

The chain uses TRBV7-9 and TRBJ2-5, with TRBD1 identical over 8 bases. The J call is doubtful: the DNA matches TRBJ2-7 better. The TCR originated in a human donor with AIRE deficiency. The sequenced material came from conventional CD4+ T cells sorted from PBMCs. The CDR3 here is CASSLTGVQSPRYYEQYF. CDR3 nucleotide sequence: TGTGCCAGCAGCCTGACAGGGGTTCAATCCCCCCGCTACTACGAGCAGTACTTC.